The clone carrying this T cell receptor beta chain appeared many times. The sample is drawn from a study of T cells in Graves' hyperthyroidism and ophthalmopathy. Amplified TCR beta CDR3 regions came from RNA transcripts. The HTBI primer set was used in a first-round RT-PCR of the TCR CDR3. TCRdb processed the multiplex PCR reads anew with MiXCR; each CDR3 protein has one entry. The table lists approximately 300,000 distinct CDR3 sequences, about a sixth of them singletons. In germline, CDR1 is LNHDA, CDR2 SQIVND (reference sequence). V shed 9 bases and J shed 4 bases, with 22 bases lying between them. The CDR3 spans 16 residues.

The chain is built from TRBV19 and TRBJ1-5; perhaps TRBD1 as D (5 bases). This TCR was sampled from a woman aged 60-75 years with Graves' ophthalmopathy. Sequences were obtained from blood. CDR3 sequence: CASGRPRQGGNQPQHF. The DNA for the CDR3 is TGTGCCAGCGGAAGGCCCCGGCAGGGCGGGAATCAGCCCCAGCATTTT.